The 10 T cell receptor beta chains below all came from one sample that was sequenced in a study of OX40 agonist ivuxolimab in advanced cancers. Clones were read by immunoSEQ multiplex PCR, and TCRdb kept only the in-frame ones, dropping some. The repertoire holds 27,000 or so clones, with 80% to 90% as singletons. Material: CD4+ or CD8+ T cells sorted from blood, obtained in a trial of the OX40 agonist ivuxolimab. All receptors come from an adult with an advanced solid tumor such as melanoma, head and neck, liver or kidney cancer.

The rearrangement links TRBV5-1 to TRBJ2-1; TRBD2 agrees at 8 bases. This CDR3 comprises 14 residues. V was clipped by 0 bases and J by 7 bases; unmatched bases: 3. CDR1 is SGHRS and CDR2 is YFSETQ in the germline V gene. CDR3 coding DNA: TGCGCCAGCAGCTTGGAACTAGCGGCTAATGAGCAGTTCTTC. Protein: CASSLELAANEQFF. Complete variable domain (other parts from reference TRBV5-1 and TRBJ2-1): KAGVTQTPRYLIKTRGQQVTLSCSPISGHRSVSWYQQTPGQGLQFLFEYFSETQRNKGNFPGRFSGRQFSNSRSEMNVSTLELGDSALYLCASSLELAANEQFFGPGTRLTVL.

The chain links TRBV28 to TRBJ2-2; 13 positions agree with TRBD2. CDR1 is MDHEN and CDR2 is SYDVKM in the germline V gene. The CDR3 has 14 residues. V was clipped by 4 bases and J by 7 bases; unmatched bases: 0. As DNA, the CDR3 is TGTGCCAGCAGTTGGACTAGCGGGAGCGGGGAGCTGTTTTTT. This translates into CASSWTSGSGELFF.

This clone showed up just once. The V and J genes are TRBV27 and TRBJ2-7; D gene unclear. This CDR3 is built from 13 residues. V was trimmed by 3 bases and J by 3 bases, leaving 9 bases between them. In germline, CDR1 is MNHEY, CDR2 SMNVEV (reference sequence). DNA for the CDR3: TGTGCCAGCAGTTTCAGGATGAGCTACGAGCAGTACTTC. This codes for CASSFRMSYEQYF.

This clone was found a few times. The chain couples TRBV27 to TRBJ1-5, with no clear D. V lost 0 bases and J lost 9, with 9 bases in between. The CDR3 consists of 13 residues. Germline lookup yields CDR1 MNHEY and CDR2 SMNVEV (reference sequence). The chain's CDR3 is CASSLSSAGPQHF. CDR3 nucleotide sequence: TGTGCCAGCAGTTTATCGTCAGCCGGGCCCCAGCATTTT.

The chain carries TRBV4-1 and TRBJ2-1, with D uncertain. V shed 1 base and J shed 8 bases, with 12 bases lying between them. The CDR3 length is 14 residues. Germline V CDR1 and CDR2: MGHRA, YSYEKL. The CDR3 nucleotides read TGCGCCAGCAGCCAAGTCCGGGTTGGGTATGAGCAGTTCTTC. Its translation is CASSQVRVGYEQFF.

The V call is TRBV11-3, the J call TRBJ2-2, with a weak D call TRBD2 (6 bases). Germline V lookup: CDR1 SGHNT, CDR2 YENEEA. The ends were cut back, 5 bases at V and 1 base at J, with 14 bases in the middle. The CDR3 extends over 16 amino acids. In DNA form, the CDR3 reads TGTGCCAGCAGCCTTCGGGGCGGGATGAACACCGGGGAGCTGTTTTTT. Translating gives CASSLRGGMNTGELFF.

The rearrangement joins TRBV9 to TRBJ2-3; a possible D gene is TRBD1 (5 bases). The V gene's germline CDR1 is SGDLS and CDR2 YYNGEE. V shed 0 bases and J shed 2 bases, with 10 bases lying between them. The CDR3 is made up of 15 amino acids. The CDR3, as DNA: TGTGCCAGCAGCGTAGCTCAGGGTCCCACAGATACGCAGTATTTT. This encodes CASSVAQGPTDTQYF.

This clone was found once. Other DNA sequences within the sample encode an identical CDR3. CDR3 in amino acids: CASRPTGAAYGYTF. CDR3 nucleotide sequence: TGTGCCAGCAGACCGACAGGGGCGGCCTATGGCTACACCTTC. This sequence joins TRBV2 and TRBJ1-2; 8 positions match TRBD1. Trimming removed 6 bases from V and 4 bases from J; junction bases left unmatched: 7. The germline V gene has CDR1 SNHLY and CDR2 FYNNEI. CDR3 length equals 14 residues.

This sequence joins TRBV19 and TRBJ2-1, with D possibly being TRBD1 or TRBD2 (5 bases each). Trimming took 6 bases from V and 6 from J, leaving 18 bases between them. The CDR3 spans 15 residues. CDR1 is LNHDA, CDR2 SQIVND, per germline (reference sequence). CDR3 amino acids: CASSYGTSSPNEQFF. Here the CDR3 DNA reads TGTGCCAGTAGCTATGGGACCAGCTCTCCCAATGAGCAGTTCTTC.

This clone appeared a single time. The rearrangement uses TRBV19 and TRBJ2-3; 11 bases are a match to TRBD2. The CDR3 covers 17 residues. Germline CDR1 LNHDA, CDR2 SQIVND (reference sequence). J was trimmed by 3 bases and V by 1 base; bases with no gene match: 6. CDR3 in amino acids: CASSIVWASGRTDTQYF. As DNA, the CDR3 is TGTGCCAGTAGTATAGTGTGGGCTAGCGGGAGGACAGATACGCAGTATTTT.